The rows below give T cell receptor beta chains drawn from one sample of a study of PD-1 blockade in classical Hodgkin lymphoma. Using immunoSEQ multiplex PCR, the repertoire was profiled, and TCRdb retains in-frame clones only, with some absent. This sample has about 94,000 clones, with 85% to 95% found just once. Material: peripheral blood mononuclear cells (PBMCs), obtained before the fourth cycle of nivolumab. The receptors originated from a human donor with classical Hodgkin lymphoma. The CDR3 runs from the conserved cysteine through the conserved F or W. The D gene is left open where the match is weak. Expanded clones are given a class, and other clones once, few, many or no size at all.

clone size: NA; V gene: TRBV19; D gene: TRBD2; CDR3 length: 15; J gene: TRBJ2-3; CDR3 DNA: TGTGCCAGTAGTATTCGACTAGCGGGAACAGATACGCAGTATTTT; CDR3 protein: CASSIRLAGTDTQYF
clone size: once; V gene: TRBV7-9; D gene: NA; CDR3 length: 15; J gene: TRBJ2-2; CDR3 DNA: TGTGCCAGCAGCTTAGAGAGGGGTCTGGCCGGGGAGCTGTTTTTT; CDR3 protein: CASSLERGLAGELFF
clone size: NA; V gene: TRBV25-1; D gene: TRBD1; CDR3 length: 13; J gene: TRBJ2-7; CDR3 DNA: TGTGCCAGCAGCCCGGGACAGGGGATCGAGCAGTACTTC; CDR3 protein: CASSPGQGIEQYF
clone size: NA; V gene: TRBV5-1; D gene: NA; CDR3 length: 13; J gene: TRBJ2-3; CDR3 DNA: TGCGCCAGCAGCTCCCGGGTTACAGATACGCAGTATTTT; CDR3 protein: CASSSRVTDTQYF
clone size: NA; V gene: TRBV6-5; D gene: TRBD2; CDR3 length: 13; J gene: TRBJ2-7; CDR3 DNA: TGTGCCAGCAGTTCGGGAGGGAACCGCCCGCAGTACTTC; CDR3 protein: CASSSGGNRPQYF
clone size: NA; V gene: TRBV30; D gene: NA; CDR3 length: 14; J gene: TRBJ2-1; CDR3 DNA: TGTGCCTGGAGTACCGCGGGCTGGGGGAATGAGCAGTTCTTC; CDR3 protein: CAWSTAGWGNEQFF
clone size: NA; V gene: TRBV5-1; D gene: NA; CDR3 length: 14; J gene: TRBJ1-1; CDR3 DNA: TGCGCCAGCAGCCCGCCTGGGGTCGGAACTGAAGCTTTCTTT; CDR3 protein: CASSPPGVGTEAFF
clone size: NA; V gene: TRBV11-2; D gene: NA; CDR3 length: 11; J gene: TRBJ2-7; CDR3 DNA: TGTGCCAGCAGCTCCCACTACGAGCAGTACTTC; CDR3 protein: CASSSHYEQYF
clone size: NA; V gene: TRBV5-1; D gene: TRBD2; CDR3 length: 16; J gene: TRBJ2-5; CDR3 DNA: TGCGCCAGCAGCTCGGGGACTAGCGGGAGTCGGGAGACCCAGTACTTC; CDR3 protein: CASSSGTSGSRETQYF
clone size: NA; V gene: TRBV28; D gene: NA; CDR3 length: 16; J gene: TRBJ1-3; CDR3 DNA: TGTGCCAGCAGTCCAGGACAGATCCGAATCGGAAACACCATATATTTT; CDR3 protein: CASSPGQIRIGNTIYF
clone size: NA; V gene: TRBV19; D gene: NA; CDR3 length: 16; J gene: TRBJ1-2; CDR3 DNA: TGTGCCAGTAGTATTTTCTCCGGGCAGGGAGAAGATGGCTACACCTTC; CDR3 protein: CASSIFSGQGEDGYTF
clone size: NA; V gene: TRBV6-1; D gene: NA; CDR3 length: 15; J gene: TRBJ1-5; CDR3 DNA: TGTGCCAGCAGACAAACTGGGGGGGGCCCGGGGCCCCAGCATTTT; CDR3 protein: CASRQTGGGPGPQHF
clone size: NA; V gene: TRBV9; D gene: NA; CDR3 length: 21; J gene: TRBJ2-7; CDR3 DNA: TGTGCCAGCAGCGTAGTCTATACCGACATCAGGGAAGGGGGAGGCGGGGACGAGCAGTACTTC; CDR3 protein: CASSVVYTDIREGGGGDEQYF
clone size: NA; V gene: TRBV27; D gene: TRBD1; CDR3 length: 15; J gene: TRBJ1-5; CDR3 DNA: TGTGCCAGCAGTGGAAGGGACAGGACGGATCAGCCCCAGCATTTT; CDR3 protein: CASSGRDRTDQPQHF
clone size: NA; V gene: TRBV19; D gene: NA; CDR3 length: 13; J gene: TRBJ2-7; CDR3 DNA: TGTGCCAGTAGTTGGGGGTCACGGGACGAGCAGTACTTC; CDR3 protein: CASSWGSRDEQYF
clone size: once; V gene: TRBV25-1; D gene: NA; CDR3 length: 11; J gene: TRBJ2-7; CDR3 DNA: TGTGCCAGCAGACAGTCCTACGAGCAGTACTTC; CDR3 protein: CASRQSYEQYF
clone size: NA; V gene: TRBV28; D gene: NA; CDR3 length: 11; J gene: TRBJ1-2; CDR3 DNA: TGTGCCAGTGGAACAGGAGTCGGCTACACCTTC; CDR3 protein: CASGTGVGYTF
clone size: NA; V gene: TRBV10-2; D gene: NA; CDR3 length: 16; J gene: TRBJ2-3; CDR3 DNA: TGCGCCAGCAGTGAGTCGACGTCTAGCGGCACAGATACGCAGTATTTT; CDR3 protein: CASSESTSSGTDTQYF
clone size: NA; V gene: TRBV7-3; D gene: TRBD1; CDR3 length: 16; J gene: TRBJ2-1; CDR3 DNA: TGTGCCAGCAGCTCCCTGACAGGGGTATCCTACAATGAGCAGTTCTTC; CDR3 protein: CASSSLTGVSYNEQFF
clone size: once; V gene: TRBV5-6; D gene: NA; CDR3 length: 14; J gene: TRBJ1-3; CDR3 DNA: TGTGCCAGCAGTTTTTTCGACTCTGGAAACACCATATATTTT; CDR3 protein: CASSFFDSGNTIYF
clone size: NA; V gene: TRBV7-3; D gene: NA; CDR3 length: 13; J gene: TRBJ2-7; CDR3 DNA: TGTGCCAGCAGCCCATCCGTGGGCTACGAGCAGTACTTC; CDR3 protein: CASSPSVGYEQYF
clone size: NA; V gene: TRBV9; D gene: NA; CDR3 length: 15; J gene: TRBJ2-7; CDR3 DNA: TGTGCCAGCAGCCCCCCAAGGGGATCTTCCTACGAGCAGTACTTC; CDR3 protein: CASSPPRGSSYEQYF
clone size: NA; V gene: TRBV11-2; D gene: TRBD2; CDR3 length: 15; J gene: TRBJ2-3; CDR3 DNA: TGTGCCAGCAGCCCTGGCGGCCCGGGAGGCAGGACGCAGTATTTT; CDR3 protein: CASSPGGPGGRTQYF
clone size: NA; V gene: TRBV15; D gene: NA; CDR3 length: 16; J gene: TRBJ2-2; CDR3 DNA: TGTGCCACCAGCAGTCGTGGGGGGAGTGACACCGGGGAGCTGTTTTTT; CDR3 protein: CATSSRGGSDTGELFF
clone size: NA; V gene: TRBV13; D gene: NA; CDR3 length: 13; J gene: TRBJ2-7; CDR3 DNA: TGTGCCAGCACCCTCAGCGGGTTTTACGAGCAGTACTTC; CDR3 protein: CASTLSGFYEQYF
clone size: NA; V gene: TRBV9; D gene: NA; CDR3 length: 16; J gene: TRBJ2-1; CDR3 DNA: TGTGCCAGCAGCGCCCCGGACCGAACCTTCTACAATGAGCAGTTCTTC; CDR3 protein: CASSAPDRTFYNEQFF
clone size: NA; V gene: TRBV7-6; D gene: NA; CDR3 length: 15; J gene: TRBJ2-3; CDR3 DNA: TGTGCCAGCAGCGGAATAAGCGGGAGCACAGATACGCAGTATTTT; CDR3 protein: CASSGISGSTDTQYF
clone size: NA; V gene: TRBV30; D gene: TRBD2; CDR3 length: 14; J gene: TRBJ2-3; CDR3 DNA: TGTGCCTGGAAAACTAGCGGAAACACAGATACGCAGTATTTT; CDR3 protein: CAWKTSGNTDTQYF
clone size: NA; V gene: TRBV2; D gene: NA; CDR3 length: 12; J gene: TRBJ1-4; CDR3 DNA: TGTGCCGTCGGGATGACCTATGAAAAACTGTTTTTT; CDR3 protein: CAVGMTYEKLFF
clone size: NA; V gene: TRBV5-6; D gene: NA; CDR3 length: 14; J gene: TRBJ1-4; CDR3 DNA: TGTGCCAGCAGCTTCGGTGCAACTAATGAAAAACTGTTTTTT; CDR3 protein: CASSFGATNEKLFF
clone size: once; V gene: TRBV5-4; D gene: NA; CDR3 length: 14; J gene: TRBJ2-3; CDR3 DNA: TGTGCCAGCAGCTTGGCACAGAGCACAGATACGCAGTATTTT; CDR3 protein: CASSLAQSTDTQYF
clone size: NA; V gene: TRBV7-2; D gene: NA; CDR3 length: 12; J gene: TRBJ2-2; CDR3 DNA: TGTGCCAGCAGCACTCACACCGGGGAGCTGTTTTTT; CDR3 protein: CASSTHTGELFF
clone size: NA; V gene: TRBV2; D gene: TRBD1; CDR3 length: 14; J gene: TRBJ2-7; CDR3 DNA: TGTGCCAGCAGCAGGGGGACCTTGGAGTACGAGCAGTACTTC; CDR3 protein: CASSRGTLEYEQYF
clone size: NA; V gene: TRBV28; D gene: NA; CDR3 length: 15; J gene: TRBJ2-6; CDR3 DNA: TGTGCCAGCAGTTTGGCAGGGGCTGGGGCCAACGTCCTGACTTTC; CDR3 protein: CASSLAGAGANVLTF
clone size: NA; V gene: TRBV21-1; D gene: NA; CDR3 length: 13; J gene: TRBJ2-3; CDR3 DNA: TGTGCTCACCGGGACAGGGCTCGAGATACGCAGTATTTT; CDR3 protein: CAHRDRARDTQYF
clone size: NA; V gene: TRBV19; D gene: TRBD1; CDR3 length: 15; J gene: TRBJ1-5; CDR3 DNA: TGTGCCAGTAGATCCCAGACAGGGGGTATGCAGCCCCAGCATTTT; CDR3 protein: CASRSQTGGMQPQHF
clone size: NA; V gene: TRBV6-4; D gene: TRBD1; CDR3 length: 15; J gene: TRBJ2-7; CDR3 DNA: TGTGCCAGCAGGGGGACAGCACCCGACCCCTACGAGCAGTACTTC; CDR3 protein: CASRGTAPDPYEQYF
clone size: NA; V gene: TRBV11-2; D gene: NA; CDR3 length: 15; J gene: TRBJ2-1; CDR3 DNA: TGTGCCAGCAGCTTGAGGAGCGCCCGAGACAATGAGCAGTTCTTC; CDR3 protein: CASSLRSARDNEQFF
clone size: NA; V gene: TRBV6-5; D gene: TRBD1; CDR3 length: 14; J gene: TRBJ2-7; CDR3 DNA: TGTGCCAGCAAACAGGGGGCGGGATTCTACGAGCAGTACTTC; CDR3 protein: CASKQGAGFYEQYF
clone size: NA; V gene: TRBV5-1; D gene: NA; CDR3 length: 15; J gene: TRBJ2-3; CDR3 DNA: TGCGCCAGCAGCTTCGACGGGATCAGCACAGATACGCAGTATTTT; CDR3 protein: CASSFDGISTDTQYF
clone size: once; V gene: TRBV6-5; D gene: TRBD1; CDR3 length: 13; J gene: TRBJ1-1; CDR3 DNA: TGTGCCAGCAGTTTGGGACAGTCCACTGAAGCTTTCTTT; CDR3 protein: CASSLGQSTEAFF
clone size: NA; V gene: TRBV7-9; D gene: NA; CDR3 length: 14; J gene: TRBJ2-7; CDR3 DNA: TGTGCCAGCAGCCCAGATGGGGGCCGCTACGAGCAGTACTTC; CDR3 protein: CASSPDGGRYEQYF
clone size: NA; V gene: TRBV2; D gene: NA; CDR3 length: 12; J gene: TRBJ2-1; CDR3 DNA: TGTGCCAGCATGCGGCCCTACAATGAGCAGTTCTTC; CDR3 protein: CASMRPYNEQFF
clone size: once; V gene: TRBV15; D gene: TRBD1; CDR3 length: 15; J gene: TRBJ1-2; CDR3 DNA: TGTGCCACCTCTTTACCGGCCTCGACAGGGAGAGGCTACACCTTC; CDR3 protein: CATSLPASTGRGYTF
clone size: NA; V gene: TRBV4-2; D gene: NA; CDR3 length: 13; J gene: TRBJ1-1; CDR3 DNA: TGTGCCAGCAGCCTGTTGAGAGGGGCTGAAGCTTTCTTT; CDR3 protein: CASSLLRGAEAFF
clone size: NA; V gene: TRBV25-1; D gene: NA; CDR3 length: 17; J gene: TRBJ1-4; CDR3 DNA: TGTGCCAGCAGTGGACGGAGGGGATCTGCAACTAATGAAAAACTGTTTTTT; CDR3 protein: CASSGRRGSATNEKLFF
clone size: NA; V gene: TRBV14; D gene: TRBD1; CDR3 length: 15; J gene: TRBJ1-2; CDR3 DNA: TGTGCCAGCAGCCAAGGGACAGGGGGAGGCTATGGCTACACCTTC; CDR3 protein: CASSQGTGGGYGYTF
clone size: NA; V gene: TRBV5-1; D gene: NA; CDR3 length: 14; J gene: TRBJ1-4; CDR3 DNA: TGCGCCAGCACGAGGGCAGGGAGGGGTGAAAAACTGTTTTTT; CDR3 protein: CASTRAGRGEKLFF
clone size: NA; V gene: TRBV6-1; D gene: NA; CDR3 length: 11; J gene: TRBJ2-5; CDR3 DNA: TGTGCCAGCACGCCACATGAGACCCAGTACTTC; CDR3 protein: CASTPHETQYF
clone size: NA; V gene: TRBV5-5; D gene: NA; CDR3 length: 15; J gene: TRBJ1-1; CDR3 DNA: TGTGCCAGCAGCTTGATAACAGGGCCGAACACTGAAGCTTTCTTT; CDR3 protein: CASSLITGPNTEAFF
clone size: NA; V gene: TRBV29-1; D gene: TRBD1; CDR3 length: 16; J gene: TRBJ2-2; CDR3 DNA: TGCAGCGTTGAAGAACCAGGGACAGGGGATATCGGGGAGCTGTTTTTT; CDR3 protein: CSVEEPGTGDIGELFF
clone size: NA; V gene: TRBV9; D gene: NA; CDR3 length: 16; J gene: TRBJ1-3; CDR3 DNA: TGTGCCAGCACCTACCTCCATGCAGGGTCTGGAAACACCATATATTTT; CDR3 protein: CASTYLHAGSGNTIYF
clone size: NA; V gene: TRBV5-4; D gene: TRBD2; CDR3 length: 18; J gene: TRBJ2-3; CDR3 DNA: TGTGCCAGCAGCTTGGAGGGACTAGCGGGAGGATCCACAGATACGCAGTATTTT; CDR3 protein: CASSLEGLAGGSTDTQYF
clone size: NA; V gene: TRBV5-1; D gene: NA; CDR3 length: 12; J gene: TRBJ2-7; CDR3 DNA: TGCGCCAGCAGCTCCGAGTCCTACGAGCAGTACTTC; CDR3 protein: CASSSESYEQYF
clone size: NA; V gene: TRBV5-4; D gene: TRBD2; CDR3 length: 16; J gene: TRBJ2-7; CDR3 DNA: TGTGCCAGCAGCCCCGGACTAGCGGGGATCCCTCTCGAGCAGTACTTC; CDR3 protein: CASSPGLAGIPLEQYF
clone size: NA; V gene: TRBV5-6; D gene: NA; CDR3 length: 15; J gene: TRBJ2-5; CDR3 DNA: TGTGCCAGCAGTTCGGGGGGGACAGGGATGAAGACCCAGTACTTC; CDR3 protein: CASSSGGTGMKTQYF
clone size: NA; V gene: TRBV19; D gene: NA; CDR3 length: 14; J gene: TRBJ1-1; CDR3 DNA: TGTGCCAGTAGTATATCCGTGTTGAACACTGAAGCTTTCTTT; CDR3 protein: CASSISVLNTEAFF